The table lists the clone carrying this T cell receptor beta chain with a count of one. V lost 1 base and J lost 6, with 23 bases in between. Germline-derived CDR1 and CDR2 are SGHVS and FQNEAQ. The CDR3 is 18 amino acids. Assay: immunoSEQ multiplex PCR; the TCRdb copy retains only in-frame clones and omits some. The sample has approximately 210,000 clones, about nine tenths seen once; the top ten hold about 2.2%. This entry belongs to a study of blood T cell repertoires in COVID-19. The TCR comes from a man younger than 40 who had recovered from COVID-19. The sample taken for sequencing was peripheral blood. The gene calls are TRBV7-8 and TRBJ2-3; tentative D call: TRBD2 (5 bases). The CDR3 nucleotides are TGTGCCAGCAGCTTAGGCCGCCAAGGACCCACTAGGACGGATACGCAGTATTTT. Encoded protein: CASSLGRQGPTRTDTQYF.